Each of the 4 T cell receptor beta chains below was sequenced from the same sample in a study of blood T cell repertoires in COVID-19. Sequencing was performed with immunoSEQ multiplex PCR; in TCRdb, only in-frame clones are kept and a portion is missing. Among about 270,000 clones listed, 88% were seen once. The sample taken for sequencing was peripheral blood. These receptors were obtained from a man aged 60 to 75 who had recovered from COVID-19.

V usage is TRBV5-4 and J usage is TRBJ2-1; D unresolved. In germline, CDR1 is SGHNT, CDR2 YYREEE (reference sequence). The CDR3 is 14 amino acids. V gave up 2 bases and J gave up 7 bases, with 13 bases separating them. CDR3 amino acids: CASSFSTPLNEQFF. CDR3 nucleotide sequence: TGTGCCAGCAGCTTTTCGACTCCCTTAAATGAGCAGTTCTTC.

The chain joins TRBV4-1 to TRBJ2-6; D not certain. Trimming pared 4 bases from V and 4 bases from J, leaving 8 bases between. The CDR3 totals 14 residues. Germline CDR1 and CDR2: MGHRA and YSYEKL. The CDR3 region has the DNA TGCGCCAGCAGCCCCCGCGAGGGGGCCAACGTCCTGACTTTC. Its translation is CASSPREGANVLTF.

This rearrangement joins TRBV5-5 to TRBJ2-2; 7 nucleotides agree with TRBD1. Germline V CDR1 and CDR2: SGHKS, YYEKEE (reference sequence). This CDR3 region has 15 residues. Losses at the gene ends were 5 bases for V and 0 bases for J; bases not matched to a gene: 4. The DNA for the CDR3 is TGTGCCAGCAGAACCGGACAGGCGAACACCGGGGAGCTGTTTTTT. Its translation: CASRTGQANTGELFF.

V is TRBV5-4 and J is TRBJ1-2; 7 nucleotides line up with TRBD1. This CDR3 comprises 14 residues. Germline V gene data show CDR1 as SGHNT and CDR2 as YYREEE (reference sequence). Losses at the gene ends were 4 bases for V and 4 bases for J; bases not matched to a gene: 7. The CDR3 loop is CASSPGTALYGYTF. In DNA, the CDR3 is TGTGCCAGCAGCCCCGGGACAGCTCTCTATGGCTACACCTTC.